One T cell receptor beta chain is described in this entry. The sample holds many counts of this clonotype. Its antigen is still unknown. No base quality values were provided; no much bigger clone lies one nucleotide off. The data were produced on an Illumina HiSeq 2500. Quantitative 5'-RACE with molecular barcodes was used to prepare TCR beta libraries. For the original study's pipeline: A new computational method based on a probabilistic model of VDJ rearrangement was used to identify disease-linked TCR variants. TCRdb itself trimmed the public reads at Q25 with fastp, ran MiXCR and retained productive beta chains. A single entry per CDR3 protein holds the most common genes and DNA from its merged rows. V and J calls and clone size were set by TCRdb, not the authors. In this sample the table shows some 180,000 distinct CDR3 sequences, 15% to 20% of which occur a single time. The ten largest make up approximately 4.3% of the sample.

CDR1 and CDR2 are drawn from the germline V gene: SGHRS, YFSETQ. The CDR3 starts with the cysteine, ends with the phenylalanine, and has 16 residues. Only the CDR3 part of the read is kept: 48 bases, read in frame from the first base. Compared with germline, V lacks 6 bases and J lacks 8 bases; bases without a gene match: 13. The data originate from a study of CD8 T cells in ankylosing spondylitis (dated by TCRdb to 2017 to 2019). Regarding the research as a whole: The study set out to find disease-linked TCR variants by profiling T cell receptor beta repertoires in ankylosing spondylitis patients and healthy donors. The full study cohort was made up of approximately 24 ankylosing spondylitis patients and 108 healthy donors. Samples of peripheral blood were taken, and for ankylosing spondylitis patients, synovial fluid was collected as well. The research as a whole found: The disease-linked clones were reported as significantly enriched in matched synovial fluid samples from ankylosing spondylitis patients. Some motif variants had previously been reported in the synovial fluid and blood of reactive arthritis patients, which suggests shared mechanisms of disease initiation. A TCR beta motif made up of several highly homologous amino acid variants appeared to be characteristic of blood from ankylosing spondylitis patients. In peripheral blood, the disease-linked clones were found at relatively low frequencies and had a CD8+ phenotype.

The receptor comes from a male donor aged 10-29 years with ankylosing spondylitis or in good health (not recorded which). Donor details come from another sample of the same person, matched by shared clones. The sample taken for sequencing was blood, either unsorted or a sorted T cell fraction (not recorded which). The chain is assembled from TRBV5-1 and TRBJ2-1; 11 bases in the junction line up with TRBD2. The CDR3 region has the sequence CASNLLAGGFTDEQFF. The DNA reads TGCGCCAGCAATCTTCTAGCGGGAGGCTTTACGGATGAGCAGTTCTTC.